Following are 21 T cell receptor beta chains from one sample sequenced in a study of blood T cell repertoires in COVID-19. Sequencing was performed with immunoSEQ multiplex PCR; in TCRdb, only in-frame clones are kept and a portion is missing. The sample has about 210,000 clones, approximately 82% seen once. Sequencing used peripheral blood. These receptors were taken from a middle-aged man who had recovered from COVID-19.

The chain couples TRBV5-1 to TRBJ1-3; no clear D gene. The CDR3 length is 15 residues. V lost 0 bases, J lost 4 bases, and 11 bases lay in between. Germline values: CDR1 SGHRS, CDR2 YFSETQ. The CDR3 coding sequence is TGCGCCAGCAGCTTGGAAATGCTATCCGGAAACACCATATATTTT. It specifies CASSLEMLSGNTIYF. Filled out from reference TRBV5-1 and TRBJ1-3, the complete variable domain reads KAGVTQTPRYLIKTRGQQVTLSCSPISGHRSVSWYQQTPGQGLQFLFEYFSETQRNKGNFPGRFSGRQFSNSRSEMNVSTLELGDSALYLCASSLEMLSGNTIYFGEGSWLTVV.

This clone was detected a few times. The chain carries TRBV6-5 and TRBJ1-1, with TRBD1 matching 7 bases. Germline CDR1 reads MNHEY; CDR2 reads SVGAGI. The CDR3 covers 15 residues. J lost 0 bases, V lost 5 bases, and 6 bases had no gene match. The CDR3 loop is CASSTEGQLNTEAFF. CDR3 nucleotides: TGTGCCAGCAGTACCGAGGGACAGCTGAACACTGAAGCTTTCTTT.

This chain uses TRBV2 with TRBJ2-2; D unclear. The germline V gene encodes CDR1 SNHLY and CDR2 FYNNEI. The CDR3 is made up of 13 amino acids. Deletions cut 5 bases from V and 5 bases from J, with 9 bases between. The CDR3 region is CASSWRTTGELFF. In nucleotides, the CDR3 is TGTGCCAGCAGTTGGAGAACAACCGGGGAGCTGTTTTTT.

This chain uses TRBV5-4 with TRBJ2-1; TRBD1 matches 9 bases. The CDR3 is made up of 16 amino acids. Germline lookup yields CDR1 SGHNT and CDR2 YYREEE (reference sequence). Germline trimming cut 0 bases from V and 7 bases from J; bases unmatched to any gene: 8. CDR3 region: CASSLAPGTGKNEQFF. CDR3 DNA: TGTGCCAGCAGCTTGGCCCCCGGGACAGGGAAAAATGAGCAGTTCTTC.

The chain uses TRBV27 and TRBJ1-2, with D unresolved. Deletions cut 6 bases from V and 8 bases from J, with 10 bases between. CDR3 length equals 11 residues. Per germline, CDR1 MNHEY and CDR2 SMNVEV (reference sequence). The CDR3 sequence: CASSTGNGYTF. CDR3 nucleotide sequence: TGTGCCAGCAGCACCGGGAACGGCTACACCTTC.

The chain joins TRBV3-1 (or the pseudogene TRBV3-2) to TRBJ2-7, with D possibly TRBD1 on 6 matching bases. This CDR3 region has 12 residues. The germline V gene encodes CDR1 LGHDT and CDR2 YNNKEL (reference sequence). V gave up 1 base and J gave up 11 bases, with 12 bases separating them. CDR3 loop: CASSQAGAPKYF. In DNA, the CDR3 is TGTGCCAGCAGCCAAGCAGGGGCCCCAAAGTACTTC.

In its sample, this clone was seen a few times. The rearrangement joins TRBV4-1 to TRBJ2-7; weak D call: TRBD1 (5 bases). The CDR3 totals 16 residues. CDR1 and CDR2 (germline): MGHRA, YSYEKL. V was pared by 0 bases and J by 0 bases, with 12 bases between. CDR3 in DNA: TGCGCCAGCAGCCAAGATTGGCCAGGGAACTCCTACGAGCAGTACTTC. Translated, it gives CASSQDWPGNSYEQYF.

The chain carries TRBV6-6 and TRBJ1-1, with a tentative D call TRBD1 (6 bases). Trimming pared 5 bases from V and 7 bases from J, leaving 11 bases between. The CDR3 totals 12 residues. The germline V gene encodes CDR1 MNHNY and CDR2 SVGAGI (reference sequence). CDR3 sequence (DNA): TGTGCCAGCAGTATACAGGGAGTTGAAGCTTTCTTT. Translating gives CASSIQGVEAFF.

This chain uses TRBV5-5 with TRBJ2-3; the match to TRBD2 covers 8 bases. The CDR3 sequence is 15 residues long. Germline assignment: CDR1 SGHKS and CDR2 YYEKEE (reference sequence). J was trimmed by 5 bases and V by 3 bases; bases with no gene match: 8. The CDR3 sequence is CASSSLAGRGDTQYF. DNA for the CDR3: TGTGCCAGCAGCTCATTAGCGGGGAGGGGAGATACGCAGTATTTT. The entire variable domain, with the rest obtained from reference TRBV5-5 and TRBJ2-3, is as follows: DAGVTQSPTHLIKTRGQQVTLRCSPISGHKSVSWYQQVLGQGPQFIFQYYEKEERGRGNFPDRFSARQFPNYSSELNVNALLLGDSALYLCASSSLAGRGDTQYFGPGTRLTVL.

The chain is built from TRBV2 and TRBJ1-4; tentative D call: TRBD1 (6 bases). CDR1 and CDR2 (germline): SNHLY, FYNNEI. This CDR3 contains 15 residues. V was pared by 4 bases and J by 0 bases, with 9 bases between. The CDR3 DNA is TGTGCCAGCAGTGGGAACAGGGCAACTAATGAAAAACTGTTTTTT. This gives the protein CASSGNRATNEKLFF.

V is TRBV7-2 and J is TRBJ2-7, with a tentative D call TRBD2 (5 bases). The CDR3 loop spans 13 amino acids. V gave up 1 base and J gave up 3 bases, with 7 bases separating them. From germline, CDR1 is SGHTA and CDR2 FQGNSA. CDR3 amino acids: CASSLGGFYEQYF. The DNA for the CDR3 is TGTGCCAGCAGCTTAGGCGGGTTCTACGAGCAGTACTTC.

This chain connects TRBV27 to TRBJ2-5; 10 nucleotides match TRBD1. CDR3 length: 16 residues. Germline CDR1 reads MNHEY; CDR2 reads SMNVEV (reference sequence). Trimming removed 6 bases from V and 5 bases from J; junction bases left unmatched: 12. The CDR3, as DNA: TGTGCCAGCAGCCCTCGACAGGGGGCGCCCCGGGAGACCCAGTACTTC. Encoded protein: CASSPRQGAPRETQYF.

The V and J genes are TRBV5-1 and TRBJ1-1; a weak D match, TRBD1 (5 bases). The CDR3 has 15 amino acids. Germline loops: CDR1 SGHRS, CDR2 YFSETQ. V was trimmed by 7 bases and J by 3 bases, leaving 19 bases between them. For the CDR3, the DNA is TGCGCCAGCCGACCTTTCGGGTCGGGGGACACTGAAGCTTTCTTT. It translates to CASRPFGSGDTEAFF.

This clone has a single count. V gene TRBV4-3 combines with J gene TRBJ1-2; the match to TRBD1 covers 10 bases. Germline V CDR1 and CDR2: LGHNA, YSLEER. The CDR3 contains 15 residues. V lost 3 bases and J lost 2; bases outside the gene matches: 3. CDR3 sequence reads: CASSQGQGQNYGYTF. The CDR3 bases are TGCGCCAGCAGCCAGGGACAGGGGCAAAACTATGGCTACACCTTC.

The rearrangement links TRBV19 to TRBJ2-3; 9 bases are a match to TRBD2. The V gene's germline CDR1 is LNHDA and CDR2 SQIVND (reference sequence). The V gene end was trimmed by 6 bases and the J gene end by 1 base; junction bases not matched to a gene: 5. CDR3 length: 15 residues. CDR3 DNA sequence: TGTGCCAGTAGCTCCAGCGGGGGGCGCACAGATACGCAGTATTTT. Residues: CASSSSGGRTDTQYF.

This clone was found many times. This sequence joins TRBV3-1 (or the pseudogene TRBV3-2) and TRBJ2-5; 9 nucleotides line up with TRBD1. The V gene end was trimmed by 5 bases and the J gene end by 7 bases; junction bases not matched to a gene: 2. From germline, CDR1 is LGHDT and CDR2 YNNKEL (reference sequence). This CDR3 region has 12 residues. The CDR3 sequence is CASSSTGGTQYF. As DNA, the CDR3 is TGTGCCAGCAGCTCGACAGGGGGGACCCAGTACTTC.

This chain uses TRBV3-1 (or the pseudogene TRBV3-2) with TRBJ2-7, with 9 bases identical to TRBD2. This CDR3 region has 18 residues. Germline CDR1 reads LGHDT; CDR2 reads YNNKEL (reference sequence). With V trimmed by 1 base and J by 1 base, 11 bases remained unmatched. The CDR3 here is CASSQGGSTREGSYEQYF. The CDR3, as DNA: TGTGCCAGCAGCCAAGGGGGGAGTACGCGGGAGGGATCCTACGAGCAGTACTTC.

V gene TRBV5-5 combines with J gene TRBJ1-3; 9 bases agree with TRBD1. The CDR3 totals 15 residues. Germline V lookup: CDR1 SGHKS, CDR2 YYEKEE (reference sequence). Trimming removed 4 bases from V and 2 bases from J; junction bases left unmatched: 4. The CDR3 loop reads CASSVTGGTGNTIYF. The CDR3 DNA sequence: TGTGCCAGCAGCGTGACAGGGGGGACTGGAAACACCATATATTTT.

This chain links TRBV3-1 (or the pseudogene TRBV3-2) with TRBJ2-7; 10 bases line up with TRBD1. The CDR3 runs to 16 residues. The V gene end was trimmed by 2 bases and the J gene end by 2 bases; junction bases not matched to a gene: 6. Germline CDR1 is LGHDT and CDR2 is YNNKEL (reference sequence). CDR3 loop: CASSQPTGGLTYEQYF. CDR3 coding DNA: TGTGCCAGCAGCCAACCGACAGGGGGCCTCACCTACGAGCAGTACTTC.

This chain links TRBV5-1 with TRBJ1-1, with 11 bases aligning to TRBD1. V shed 7 bases, J shed 4 bases, and the junction held 9 bases outside the gene matches. In germline, CDR1 is SGHRS, CDR2 YFSETQ. CDR3 length equals 15 residues. CDR3 coding DNA: TGCGCCAGCTATAGGACAGGGGGCGTCGTCACTGAAGCTTTCTTT. Amino acid sequence: CASYRTGGVVTEAFF.

This rearrangement joins TRBV30 to TRBJ1-5; 8 bases map to TRBD1. Germline V CDR1 and CDR2: GTSNPN, SVGIG (reference sequence). V lost 3 bases, J lost 0 bases, and 13 bases stayed unmatched. CDR3 size: 18 residues. CDR3 in DNA: TGTGCCTGGAGCGCCGGACAGGGTTTCCCTTATAGCAATCAGCCCCAGCATTTT. This gives the protein CAWSAGQGFPYSNQPQHF.